This T cell receptor (beta chain) was identified during a study of blood T cell repertoires in COVID-19. Study overall: COVID-19 samples from acute and convalescent phases originated in the United States, Italy and Spain. T cells, B-cell-depleted T cells, or PBMCs provided the cDNA or gDNA that served as material.

Trimming removed 3 bases at V and 6 bases at J, with 6 bases between. The CDR3 extends over 11 amino acids. This clone was seen a single time. Other DNA sequences of this sample code for an identical CDR3. Per the authors' pipeline: By means of reference gene primer amplification, nucleated cell counts were estimated. Measured with immunoSEQ multiplex PCR; TCRdb has only the in-frame clones, and not every one. Clone size and V and J calls were adopted from that table, with D and trimming inferred from the DNA. The sample yields roughly 150,000 clones, around 86% seen once. The sample taken for sequencing was peripheral blood. This TCR was recovered from a human donor in a cohort sampled during active COVID-19. The gene calls are TRBV12-3 or TRBV12-4 and TRBJ2-7; no firm D call. The CDR3 DNA is TGTGCCAGCAGTTTGAGAGGCGAGCAGTACTTC. Residues: CASSLRGEQYF.